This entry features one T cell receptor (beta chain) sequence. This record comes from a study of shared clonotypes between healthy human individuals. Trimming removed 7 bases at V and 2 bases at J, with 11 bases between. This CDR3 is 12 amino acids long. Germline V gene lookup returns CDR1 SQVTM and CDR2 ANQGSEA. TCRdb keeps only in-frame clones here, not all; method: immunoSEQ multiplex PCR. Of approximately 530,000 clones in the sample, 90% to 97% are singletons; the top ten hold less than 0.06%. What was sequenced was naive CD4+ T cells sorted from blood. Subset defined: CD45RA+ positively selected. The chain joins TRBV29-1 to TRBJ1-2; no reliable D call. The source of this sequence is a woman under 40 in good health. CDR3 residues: CSARRQNYGYTF. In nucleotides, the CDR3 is TGCAGCGCACGGAGGCAAAACTATGGCTACACCTTC.